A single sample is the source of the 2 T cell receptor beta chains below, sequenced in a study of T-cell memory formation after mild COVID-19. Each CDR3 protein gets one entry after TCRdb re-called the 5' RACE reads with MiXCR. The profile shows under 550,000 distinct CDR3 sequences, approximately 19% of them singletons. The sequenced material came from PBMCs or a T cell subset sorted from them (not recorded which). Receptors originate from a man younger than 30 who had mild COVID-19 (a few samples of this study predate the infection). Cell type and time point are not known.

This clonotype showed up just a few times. The CDR3 DNA sequence: TGTGCCAGCAGCTCCGGACTAACCGGGGAGCTGTTTTTT. It is translated as CASSSGLTGELFF. The chain employs TRBV7-3 and TRBJ2-2, with D tentatively TRBD2 (6 bases). Looked up from germline, CDR1 is SGHTA and CDR2 is FQGTGA. The CDR3 is 13 amino acids. Trimming stripped 4 bases from V and 5 bases from J, with 8 bases between.

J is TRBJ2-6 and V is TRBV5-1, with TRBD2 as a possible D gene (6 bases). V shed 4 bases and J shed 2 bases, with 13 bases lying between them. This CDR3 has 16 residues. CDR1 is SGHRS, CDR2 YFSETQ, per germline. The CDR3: CASSGQPSAGANVLTF. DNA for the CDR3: TGCGCCAGCAGCGGCCAGCCTAGCGCTGGGGCCAACGTCCTGACTTTC.